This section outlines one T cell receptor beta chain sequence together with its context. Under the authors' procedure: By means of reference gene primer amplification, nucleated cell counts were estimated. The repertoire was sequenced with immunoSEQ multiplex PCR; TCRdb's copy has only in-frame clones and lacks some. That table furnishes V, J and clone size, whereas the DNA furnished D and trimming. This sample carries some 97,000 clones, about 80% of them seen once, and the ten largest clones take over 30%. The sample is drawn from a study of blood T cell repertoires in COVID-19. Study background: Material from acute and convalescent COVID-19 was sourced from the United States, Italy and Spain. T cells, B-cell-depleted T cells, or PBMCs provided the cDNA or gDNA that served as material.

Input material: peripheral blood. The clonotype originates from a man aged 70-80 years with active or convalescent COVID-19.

DNA of the CDR3: TGTGCCAGTAGTGTCGCGACAGGGGGGGGTACTGAAGCTTTCTTT. Translation gives CASSVATGGGTEAFF. The chain combines TRBV19 with TRBJ1-1; TRBD1 agrees at 9 bases. Germline assignment: CDR1 LNHDA and CDR2 SQIVND (reference sequence). This CDR3 has 15 residues. V shed 5 bases and J 5 bases; nucleotides not matched to a gene: 9. The whole variable domain, filled in from reference TRBV19 and TRBJ1-1, reads DGGITQSPKYLFRKEGQNVTLSCEQNLNHDAMYWYRQDPGQGLRLIYYSQIVNDFQKGDIAEGYSVSREKKESFPLTVTSAQKNPTAFYLCASSVATGGGTEAFFGQGTRLTVV.